Below are 19 T cell receptor beta chains sequenced from a single sample in a study of tumor-infiltrating lymphocytes in primary liver carcinoma. Germline DNA was also extracted, and blood RNA derived from unsorted whole blood. TCR beta cDNA was reverse-transcribed from about 550 ng of total RNA. The reaction used a constant-region primer and ProtoScript II reverse transcriptase. TCR beta libraries came from three nested multiplex PCR rounds using slightly modified ARM-PCR. Forward primers for TRBV1-TRBV30 and a C-beta reverse primer served the first two PCR rounds, at around 11 cycles each. TCRdb called the multiplex PCR reads again in MiXCR, with one record for every CDR3 protein. The sample has about 200,000 distinct CDR3 sequences; roughly two thirds are singletons. Specimen: peripheral blood. These receptors were obtained from a woman aged 60-75 years with primary liver carcinoma and hepatitis B virus infection.

Turning to this clonotype: One junction end does not reproduce the germline sequence, and a read error may be involved. This chain links TRBV11-2 with TRBJ2-5; TRBD2 might be the D (6 bases). Germline V gene sequence: CDR1 SGHAT, CDR2 FQNNGV. The CDR3 extends over 16 amino acids. The CDR3 bases are TGTGCCAGCACCTTAGTGTCGGGAGCCCTCCAGGAGACCCAGTACTTC. Its protein is CASTLVSGALQETQYF. Full variable domain (missing parts from reference TRBV11-2 and TRBJ2-5): EAGVAQSPRYKIIEKRQSVAFWCNPISGHATLYWYQQILGQGPKLLIQFQNNGVVDDSQLPKDRFSAERLKGVDSTLKIQPAKLEDSAVYLCASTLVSGALQETQYFGPGTRLLVL.

The rearrangement uses TRBV7-2 and TRBJ2-7; TRBD1 is a possible D gene (6 bases). V lost 5 bases, J lost 2 bases, and 13 bases lay in between. From germline, CDR1 is SGHTA and CDR2 FQGNSA. CDR3 length: 14 amino acids. The CDR3 region has the DNA TGTGCCAGCAGCCAGGGACACGGACCCTACGAGCAGTACTTC. It yields the protein CASSQGHGPYEQYF.

This clonotype has at least ten counts. CDR3 sequence (DNA): TGTGCCAGCACTCCTCTCACGAACAATGAGCAGTTCTTC. Amino acid sequence: CASTPLTNNEQFF. This chain links TRBV6-1 with TRBJ2-1; D unclear. This CDR3 contains 13 residues. Per the germline V gene, CDR1 is MNHNS and CDR2 is SASEGT. The V and J ends lost 7 bases and 5 bases respectively, with 12 bases between them.

J is TRBJ2-7 and V is TRBV13, with D uncertain. The germline V gene encodes CDR1 PRHDT and CDR2 FYEKMQ (reference sequence). This CDR3 spans 12 amino acids. Trimming pared 5 bases from V and 6 bases from J, leaving 11 bases between. For the CDR3, the DNA is TGTGCCAGCAGCCCGAGGATCGGCGAGCAGTACTTC. Translation gives CASSPRIGEQYF.

This chain joins TRBV7-9 and TRBJ1-2, with D possibly matching TRBD1 (5 bases). CDR1 is SEHNR and CDR2 is FQNEAQ in the germline V gene (reference sequence). V was cut by 9 bases and J by 7 bases, with 24 bases left in between. This CDR3 spans 15 amino acids. CDR3 in amino acids: CASIRGSGRHTGYTF. CDR3 sequence (DNA): TGTGCCAGTATCCGAGGGTCGGGACGGCACACTGGCTACACCTTC. Using reference TRBV7-9 and TRBJ1-2 for the parts outside the CDR3, the full variable domain is DTGVSQNPRHKITKRGQNVTFRCDPISEHNRLYWYRQTLGQGPEFLTYFQNEAQLEKSRLLSDRFSAERPKGSFSTLEIQRTEQGDSAMYLCASIRGSGRHTGYTFGSGTRLTVV.

Notes on this clonotype: A much larger clone is a single base away; this may be a read error. V gene TRBV6-5 combines with J gene TRBJ1-6; possible D gene TRBD1, 6 bases. V was cut by 7 bases and J by 5 bases, with 15 bases left in between. The CDR3 is made up of 15 amino acids. The germline V gene encodes CDR1 MNHEY and CDR2 SVGAGI. Here the CDR3 reads CASTQDRLNNSPLHF. The CDR3 DNA follows: TGTGCCAGCACTCAGGACAGACTAAATAATTCACCCCTCCACTTT.

On this clonotype itself: A much larger clone lies one base from this, so it may be a read error. V usage is TRBV7-8 and J usage is TRBJ2-3, with 7 bases that match TRBD2. The CDR3 spans 15 residues. CDR1 is SGHVS and CDR2 is FQNEAQ in the germline V gene. CDR3 protein: CASSPRLASTGTQYF. Written as DNA, the CDR3 is TGTGCCAGCAGCCCACGACTAGCTAGCACAGGTACGCAGTATTTT.

The sample holds many counts of this clonotype. The chain combines TRBV29-1 with TRBJ1-2, with D possibly matching TRBD1 (5 bases). This CDR3 contains 14 residues. CDR1 SQVTM and CDR2 ANQGSEA come from the germline V gene. Trimming took 5 bases from V and 2 from J, leaving 15 bases between them. The CDR3 spells CSVPQSGANYGYTF. The DNA of the CDR3 is TGCAGCGTTCCCCAAAGCGGGGCAAACTATGGCTACACCTTC.

Turning to this clonotype: One junction end disagrees with the germline gene, perhaps due to a read error. CDR3 in amino acids: CASSSGISGSHEQYF. The CDR3 region has the DNA TGCGCCAGTAGCTCCGGGATTAGCGGGAGCCACGAGCAGTACTTC. The chain joins TRBV5-1 to TRBJ2-7; 9 nucleotides align to TRBD2. There are 15 residues in the CDR3. CDR1 SGHRS and CDR2 YFSETQ come from the germline V gene.

Turning to this clonotype: This may come from a read error, since a much larger clone is one base off. The chain has TRBV28 and TRBJ1-3; D might be TRBD1 (6 bases). The length of the CDR3 is 17 residues. Looked up from germline, CDR1 is MDHEN and CDR2 is SYDVKM. The DNA for the CDR3 is TGTGCCAGCAGTAAACCCAGACAGGCCAACTCTGGAAACACCGTATATTTT. Translation gives CASSKPRQANSGNTVYF.

This clonotype was detected once. The rearrangement links TRBV5-6 to TRBJ2-3; D is uncertain. The CDR3 runs 15 residues. Trimming took 0 bases from V and 2 from J, leaving 10 bases between them. Germline V gene lookup returns CDR1 SGHDT and CDR2 YYEEEE. Here the CDR3 reads CASSLGLSNTDTQYF. CDR3 in DNA: TGTGCCAGCAGCTTGGGACTTTCCAACACAGATACGCAGTATTTT.

The table lists this clonotype with many counts. CDR3 amino acids: CASSLGGLAGVPLHQETQYF. Here the CDR3 DNA reads TGTGCCAGCAGCCTAGGGGGACTAGCGGGAGTACCCTTGCACCAAGAGACCCAGTACTTC. The rearrangement uses TRBV11-2 and TRBJ2-5; 14 nucleotides align to TRBD2. In germline, CDR1 is SGHAT, CDR2 FQNNGV. The length of the CDR3 is 20 residues. J lost 0 bases, V lost 5 bases, and 14 bases had no gene match.

In regard to this clonotype: Here the CDR3 omits its conserved ending phenylalanine or tryptophan, so a read error is the likely source. The chain is built from TRBV11-2 and TRBJ2-1; 10 bases map to TRBD2. Germline values: CDR1 SGHAT, CDR2 FQNNGV. Trimming removed 4 bases from V and 9 bases from J; junction bases left unmatched: 3. The CDR3 is 13 residues long. This chain's CDR3 is CASSWTSGSEQFS. CDR3 DNA sequence: TGTGCCAGCAGCTGGACTAGCGGTAGTGAGCAGTTCTCC.

As to this clonotype: At one of its ends the junction is not consistent with the germline gene, which may arise from a read error. The chain couples TRBV4-2 to TRBJ1-2, with D possibly being TRBD1 (6 bases). The V gene's germline CDR1 is LGHNA and CDR2 YNFKEQ. The length of the CDR3 is 15 residues. In DNA, the CDR3 is TGTGCCAGCGGCCAAGATGGTGGCAGGGGTCGTGGCTACACCTTC. It yields the protein CASGQDGGRGRGYTF.

Of note for this clonotype: Given a much more abundant clone one base away, this may be a read error. The chain has TRBV7-8 and TRBJ1-2; no clear D gene. The CDR3 covers 17 residues. The germline V gene has CDR1 SGHVS and CDR2 FQNEAQ. CDR3 in DNA: TGTGCCAACAGCTCCATCAGGATGCAGACACTTAACTATGGCTACACCTTC. The encoded protein is CANSSIRMQTLNYGYTF.

As to this clonotype: Since a much larger clone is just one base distant, this may be a read error. The V gene is TRBV6-5, the J gene TRBJ2-1, with a weak D call TRBD2 (6 bases). The CDR3 extends over 14 amino acids. Germline lookup yields CDR1 MNHEY and CDR2 SVGAGI. The CDR3 loop is CVSSYGGMVNEQFF. CDR3 sequence (DNA): TGTGTCAGCAGTTACGGGGGAATGGTGAATGAGCAGTTCTTC.

The chain employs TRBV11-2 and TRBJ2-5; TRBD2 matches 9 bases. Germline CDR1 reads SGHAT; CDR2 reads FQNNGV. The CDR3 contains 18 residues. Germline trimming cut 4 bases from V and 5 bases from J; bases unmatched to any gene: 17. The CDR3 protein is CASSWGGASGMADETQYF. In nucleotides, the CDR3 is TGTGCCAGCAGCTGGGGGGGGGCTAGCGGGATGGCGGATGAGACCCAGTACTTC.

On this clonotype: An end of the junction does not agree with germline; a read error may underlie this. The chain joins TRBV4-1 to TRBJ1-2, with 8 bases matching TRBD1. Looked up from germline, CDR1 is MGHRA and CDR2 is YSYEKL. This CDR3 has 16 amino acids. The CDR3 DNA reads TGCGCCAGCATCCAAGTTGGGACAGGCAAGCCTTATGGCTACACCTTC. This codes for CASIQVGTGKPYGYTF.

V usage is TRBV6-5 and J usage is TRBJ2-5; the D is unclear. Germline lookup yields CDR1 MNHEY and CDR2 SVGAGI. The length of the CDR3 is 13 residues. Between the trimmed V and J ends, which lost 5 bases and 5 bases, there was a span of 12 bases. The CDR3: CASSKVNKETQYF. DNA of the CDR3: TGTGCCAGCAGTAAGGTCAACAAGGAGACCCAGTACTTC.